This TCR beta chain was observed in a study of T-cell reconstitution after alpha-beta-depleted transplantation in children. The study's findings and limits: Some patients' high day-60 TCRbeta diversity was traced to surviving recipient T cells and thymic progenitors. It was newly produced T cells that mostly accounted for T-cell counts and diversity one year after transplant. Reports say that about two months after transplant, the alpha-beta T cells came out of several hundred graft clones that had expanded.

Points on this clonotype: Its antigen is unknown.

A TCRbeta library incorporating unique molecular identifiers was prepared. Using its own MiXCR run on the PCR reads, TCRdb lists one record per CDR3 protein. The sample includes about 980,000 distinct CDR3 sequences, less than 30% of them seen just once. The germline CDR1 and CDR2 sequences are SGHRS and YFSETQ. This CDR3 has 13 amino acids. The V end lost 1 base, the J end lost 8 bases, and 7 bases lay between the germline ends. The source is a boy under two years old who had a stem cell transplant for SCID, so the T cells may come from the graft donor. The sequenced sample was PBMCs, mostly from graft donor cells, obtained 360 days after TCRalphabeta/CD19-depleted stem cell transplant. The genes are TRBV5-1 and TRBJ1-6, with D uncertain. CDR3 sequence: CASSLSPHSPLHF. As DNA, the CDR3 is TGCGCCAGCAGCTTGTCCCCCCATTCACCCCTCCACTTT.